These 3 T cell receptor beta chains share one sample of origin, sequenced in a study of regulatory T cells in long-lasting Graves disease. Relying on iRepertoire HTBI primers and Arm-PCR of CDR3 regions, the team built TCR beta libraries. TCRdb re-called the multiplex PCR reads with MiXCR, one entry per CDR3 protein. Among 350,000 to 450,000 distinct CDR3 sequences, 20% to 25% were seen once, and the ten largest hold 14%. Time point given: persistent/refractory GD, antithyroid drugs over 5 years with positive TRAb. There was RNA extracted from PBMCs, and the TCR library was made from it. The specimen was peripheral blood mononuclear cells (PBMCs), collected when the disease was refractory, from a patient treated with antithyroid drugs. Every receptor here comes from a female donor with Graves disease.

This clonotype was observed at least ten times. V and J are TRBV29-1 and TRBJ2-5; TRBD1 might be the D (6 bases). The CDR3 has 17 residues. Germline V CDR1 and CDR2: SQVTM, ANQGSEA. The V end lost 2 bases, the J end lost 4 bases, and 23 bases lay between the germline ends. In DNA form, the CDR3 reads TGCAGCGTTGAACCTCGGGGACGGGACATTCCAACAGAGACCCAGTACTTC. Its translation is CSVEPRGRDIPTETQYF.

At least ten counts were recorded for this clonotype. The genes are TRBV5-1 and TRBJ1-5; D uncertain. The germline V gene encodes CDR1 SGHRS and CDR2 YFSETQ. V gave up 0 bases and J gave up 7 bases, with 11 bases separating them. This CDR3 contains 14 residues. The CDR3 loop is CASSLDSGGQPQHF. The CDR3 DNA follows: TGCGCCAGCAGCTTGGACTCAGGAGGCCAGCCCCAGCATTTT.

This clonotype was seen repeatedly, ten times or more. The chain carries TRBV24-1 and TRBJ1-1; D uncertain. V was cut by 6 bases and J by 4 bases, with 11 bases left in between. The germline V gene encodes CDR1 KGHDR and CDR2 SFDVKD. The CDR3 length is 13 residues. CDR3 loop: CATSFGEGTEAFF. The CDR3 coding sequence is TGTGCCACCAGTTTTGGGGAGGGCACTGAAGCTTTCTTT.